The rows below give T cell receptor beta chains drawn from one sample of a study of shared clonotypes between healthy human individuals. Measured with immunoSEQ multiplex PCR; TCRdb has only the in-frame clones, and not every one. The sample comprises millions of clones, around 96% of which are singletons, and roughly 1% rests with the top ten. Sample: naive CD8+ T cells sorted from blood. These receptors were collected from a man between 18 and 29 years old in good health. CDR3s leave out the opening cysteine and the closing phenylalanine or tryptophan. Clone size is not always given. Where it is, it says once, few, many or a class for expanded clones.

size | V | CDR3
. | TRBV20-1 | SARAGSEQY
. | TRBV6-5 | ASSPGTGVTGELF
. | TRBV9 | ASSPAGGGMGEQF
. | TRBV6-6 | ASRTWAGGATDTQY
. | TRBV7-9 | ASSPLGGGIGEQF
. | TRBV11-2 | ASRRDRQETQY
. | TRBV7-9 | ASSLGGGEPSYGYT
. | TRBV28 | ASTQEGPLYEQY
. | TRBV15 | ATSVTGVRSGELF
. | TRBV30 | AWSVNSYEQY
. | TRBV29-1 | SVDDRGGTYNEQF
once | TRBV9 | ASSHPRQGPSTGELF
. | TRBV28 | ASSFDSSYNEQF
. | TRBV19 | ASSMGQVYNEQF
. | TRBV6-1 | ASSALAGGSDTQY
few | TRBV19 | ASSIAQGIDEQF
. | TRBV7-9 | ASSRLGHRDEQY
. | TRBV5-6 | ASSGERDTGELF
. | TRBV7-8 | ASSLRTYEQY
few | TRBV6-1 | ASTLAGDGYT
. | TRBV4-3 | ASSQDLSGASTDTQY
. | TRBV30 | AWSGDGDNEQF